What follows are 13 T cell receptor beta chains derived from one specimen sequenced in a study of blood T cell repertoires in COVID-19. Produced via immunoSEQ multiplex PCR; TCRdb's table is partial and in-frame only. The sample has 230,000 or so clones; roughly 84% are singletons. Sequencing was performed on peripheral blood. All receptors come from a man between 45 and 60 years old with active or convalescent COVID-19.

The V gene is TRBV29-1, the J gene TRBJ1-4; TRBD1 matches 7 bases. Trimming cost V 5 bases and J 4 bases; bases outside gene matches: 7. Germline V gene data show CDR1 as SQVTM and CDR2 as ANQGSEA. This CDR3 has 14 amino acids. The CDR3 protein is CSVRRTGFNEKLFF. CDR3 DNA sequence: TGCAGCGTTCGGAGGACAGGCTTTAATGAAAAACTGTTTTTT.

This chain uses TRBV6-2 or TRBV6-3 with TRBJ1-6; TRBD1 matches 11 bases. The CDR3 totals 15 residues. J gave up 10 bases and V 4 bases, and 6 bases lay outside the gene matches. Germline V gives CDR1 MNHEY, CDR2 SVGEGT. The CDR3 protein is CASSFGQGAFSPLHF. CDR3 DNA sequence: TGTGCCAGCAGTTTTGGACAGGGGGCCTTCTCACCCCTCCACTTT.

The chain couples TRBV27 to TRBJ1-1, with 12 bases matching TRBD1. This CDR3 region has 15 residues. V shed 3 bases, J shed 5 bases, and the junction held 4 bases outside the gene matches. From germline, CDR1 is MNHEY and CDR2 SMNVEV (reference sequence). The CDR3 DNA follows: TGTGCCAGCAGTTTGAGGGACAGGGGGCAGACTGAAGCTTTCTTT. It is translated as CASSLRDRGQTEAFF.

The chain joins TRBV30 to TRBJ1-2; D unclear. Trimming pared 0 bases from V and 8 bases from J, leaving 16 bases between. The CDR3 covers 14 residues. Germline lookup yields CDR1 GTSNPN and CDR2 SVGIG (reference sequence). The CDR3 protein is CAWSVREGYGGYTF. The CDR3, as DNA: TGTGCCTGGAGTGTACGGGAAGGATATGGCGGCTACACCTTC.

The V call is TRBV18, the J call TRBJ2-1; D is perhaps TRBD2 (5 bases). V gave up 3 bases and J gave up 6 bases, with 12 bases separating them. Germline V gives CDR1 KGHSH, CDR2 LQKENI. CDR3 size: 14 residues. This CDR3 is CASSPGASGNEQFF. Written as DNA, the CDR3 is TGTGCCAGCTCACCGGGAGCCTCAGGCAATGAGCAGTTCTTC.

The chain combines TRBV5-1 with TRBJ1-1, with TRBD1 matching over 7 bases. V lost 2 bases to trimming and J lost 0 bases; unmatched junction nucleotides: 1. Germline V gives CDR1 SGHRS, CDR2 YFSETQ. The CDR3 has 14 amino acids. CDR3 loop: CASSFRGLNTEAFF. In DNA form, the CDR3 reads TGCGCCAGCAGCTTTAGGGGGCTGAACACTGAAGCTTTCTTT.

The V gene is TRBV7-9, the J gene TRBJ1-2, with 8 positions matching TRBD1. This CDR3 is built from 14 residues. The junction had 5 bases not matched to a gene; V was cut back by 4 bases and J by 4 bases. Germline V gene data show CDR1 as SEHNR and CDR2 as FQNEAQ (reference sequence). The CDR3 region has the DNA TGTGCCAGCAGCTCATTGACAGGGGTCTATGGCTACACCTTC. Its translation: CASSSLTGVYGYTF.

The V and J genes are TRBV5-1 and TRBJ1-1; 7 nucleotides agree with TRBD1. Germline CDR1 is SGHRS and CDR2 is YFSETQ. The V segment lost 0 bases and the J segment 1 base; nucleotides outside the gene matches: 0. The CDR3 has 14 amino acids. The CDR3 DNA sequence: TGCGCCAGCAGCTTGGACAGGGGGAACACTGAAGCTTTCTTT. This sequence encodes CASSLDRGNTEAFF.

As to this clone: The same CDR3 is also encoded by other DNA sequences in this sample. This chain links TRBV7-2 with TRBJ2-3; D gene unclear. The CDR3 loop spans 14 amino acids. V dropped 1 base and J dropped 0 bases, with 5 bases sitting between them. Per germline, CDR1 SGHTA and CDR2 FQGNSA. CDR3 in amino acids: CASSLDLSTDTQYF. The CDR3 DNA reads TGTGCCAGCAGCTTAGACTTAAGCACAGATACGCAGTATTTT.

The chain links TRBV21-1 to TRBJ2-7; TRBD2 is the table's D call, not checked against the DNA. TRBV21-1 is flagged as a pseudogene. The CDR3 has 19 residues. CDR3 DNA sequence: TGTGCCAGCAGTACCGTACCCGGGACTAGCGGGGGGGATGGGTACGAGCAGTACTTC. This encodes CASSTVPGTSGGDGYEQYF.

Worth noting for this clone: The limits of the CDR3 on the DNA are not certain, so only TCRdb's listed CDR3 is given. The chain carries TRBV7-9 and TRBJ2-7; TRBD2 is the table's D call, not checked against the DNA. The CDR3 sequence runs 11 residues, both termini included. Germline V gives CDR1 SEHNR, CDR2 FQNEAQ (reference sequence). The chain's CDR3 is CASSFGAGSYF.

This chain uses TRBV7-7 with TRBJ1-2; the D gene is possibly TRBD1 (5 bases). V was clipped by 11 bases and J by 3 bases, with 16 bases between them. CDR1 and CDR2 (germline): SSHAT, FNYEAQ (reference sequence). This CDR3 is built from 13 residues. DNA of the CDR3: TGTGCCGTAGGGGAGGGATTCGACTATGGCTACACCTTC. This encodes CAVGEGFDYGYTF. The variable domain in full, with the rest retrieved from reference TRBV7-7 and TRBJ1-2, is GAGVSQSPRYKVTKRGQDVTLRCDPISSHATLYWYQQALGQGPEFLTYFNYEAQPDKSGLPSDRFSAERPEGSISTLTIQRTEQRDSAMYRCAVGEGFDYGYTFGSGTRLTVV.

This chain uses TRBV25-1 with TRBJ1-2, with 7 bases matching TRBD1. Germline V gene data show CDR1 as MGHDK and CDR2 as SYGVNS. V was clipped by 2 bases and J by 3 bases; unmatched bases: 3. This CDR3 comprises 14 residues. The CDR3 is CASSEDRDHYGYTF. CDR3 DNA: TGTGCCAGCAGTGAAGACAGGGATCACTATGGCTACACCTTC.